One sample yielded the 14 T cell receptor beta chains listed below, sequenced in a study of blood T cell repertoires in COVID-19. Repertoires were generated with immunoSEQ multiplex PCR, while TCRdb's copy carries only in-frame clones and drops some. The sample lists under 300,000 clones; 80% to 90% were seen once. Sequences were obtained from peripheral blood. The receptors come from a man aged 45-65 years with acute or convalescent COVID-19.

The chain carries TRBV23-1 and TRBJ2-7; D gene uncertain. TRBV23-1 has ORF status, its function being uncertain. V gave up 4 bases and J gave up 1 base, with 8 bases separating them. CDR3 length equals 13 residues. The CDR3: CASSLELSYEQYF. DNA for the CDR3: TGCGCCAGCAGTCTAGAGTTGTCCTACGAGCAGTACTTC.

The chain couples TRBV10-3 to TRBJ2-7; D remains unclear. Germline CDR1 is ENHRY and CDR2 is SYGVKD. Trimming removed 7 bases from V and 1 base from J, with 8 bases in between. The CDR3 consists of 12 residues. This CDR3 reads CAITPNSYEQYF. In nucleotides, the CDR3 is TGTGCCATCACCCCTAATTCCTACGAGCAGTACTTC.

The chain recombines TRBV5-4 with TRBJ1-2, with 8 bases identical to TRBD1. Germline assignment: CDR1 SGHNT and CDR2 YYREEE (reference sequence). Losses at the gene ends were 4 bases for V and 6 bases for J; bases not matched to a gene: 14. The CDR3 sequence is 16 residues long. The CDR3 here is CASSTDWTGRRHGYTF. CDR3 nucleotide sequence: TGTGCCAGCAGCACAGACTGGACAGGGAGGAGACATGGCTACACCTTC.

The chain carries TRBV11-2 and TRBJ1-2; a weak D match, TRBD1 (5 bases). The V end lost 5 bases, the J end lost 4 bases, and 11 bases lay between the germline ends. This CDR3 has 13 residues. Germline CDR1 SGHAT, CDR2 FQNNGV. The CDR3 DNA reads as TGTGCCAGCAGCCCGAGGACAAGCTATGGCTACACCTTC. Protein product: CASSPRTSYGYTF.

The chain combines TRBV10-3 with TRBJ1-1, with 9 bases identical to TRBD1. CDR1 is ENHRY and CDR2 is SYGVKD in the germline V gene. Losses at the gene ends were 3 bases for V and 4 bases for J; bases not matched to a gene: 3. The CDR3 is 14 residues long. CDR3 nucleotide sequence: TGTGCCATCAGTGACGGACAGGGGAGCACTGAAGCTTTCTTT. The encoded protein is CAISDGQGSTEAFF.

This chain connects TRBV19 to TRBJ2-1; 7 nucleotides match TRBD2. Trimming took 1 base from V and 7 from J; bases not matched to a gene: 13. This CDR3 comprises 17 residues. CDR1 LNHDA and CDR2 SQIVND come from the germline V gene (reference sequence). The CDR3 DNA follows: TGTGCCAGTAGTATAGTCGGTAATACGGGGGGAGGGAATGAGCAGTTCTTC. Translating it yields CASSIVGNTGGGNEQFF.

This chain uses TRBV19 with TRBJ1-5, with a possible D match to TRBD1 (6 bases). The V end lost 5 bases, the J end lost 7 bases, and 15 bases lay between the germline ends. This CDR3 has 14 amino acids. Germline V gives CDR1 LNHDA, CDR2 SQIVND (reference sequence). The CDR3 region has the DNA TGTGCCAGTAGTGAACAGGGCTTGGGCCAGCCCCAGCATTTT. Translation gives CASSEQGLGQPQHF.

The gene calls are TRBV4-1 and TRBJ2-4; no reliable D call. V gave up 5 bases and J gave up 2 bases, with 13 bases separating them. Germline-derived CDR1 and CDR2 are MGHRA and YSYEKL. This CDR3 has 15 residues. The CDR3 nucleotides read TGCGCCAGCAGCAATTTTCGCGAGACCAAAAACATTCAGTACTTC. Amino acid sequence: CASSNFRETKNIQYF.

The chain links TRBV6-5 to TRBJ1-3, with TRBD1 as a possible D gene (5 bases). CDR1 is MNHEY, CDR2 SVGAGI, per germline. The CDR3 runs to 15 residues. The germline V and J ends were trimmed by 4 bases and 0 bases, with 10 bases remaining between them. In DNA, the CDR3 is TGTGCCAGCAGTTCTCCAGGGAACTCTGGAAACACCATATATTTT. Its translation is CASSSPGNSGNTIYF.

The chain links TRBV10-3 to TRBJ1-1; no reliable D call. The V and J ends lost 4 bases and 7 bases respectively, with 7 bases between them. CDR1 is ENHRY, CDR2 SYGVKD, per germline. CDR3 length: 11 residues. CDR3 DNA sequence: TGTGCCATCAGTGTTTCGGGTGAAGCTTTCTTT. This sequence encodes CAISVSGEAFF.

The V and J genes are TRBV6-5 and TRBJ1-6, with 7 bases aligning to TRBD1. Losses at the gene ends were 2 bases for V and 13 bases for J; bases not matched to a gene: 11. The CDR3 is made up of 15 amino acids. The V gene's germline CDR1 is MNHEY and CDR2 SVGAGI. CDR3 sequence (DNA): TGTGCCAGCAGTTACGCTGGACAGGTCCCCTATCCCCTCCACTTT. The encoded protein is CASSYAGQVPYPLHF.

The genes are TRBV9 and TRBJ2-1; 9 bases line up with TRBD1. The V and J ends lost 0 bases and 4 bases, in that order; junction bases with no gene match: 5. CDR1 and CDR2 from the germline V gene are SGDLS and YYNGEE. CDR3 length equals 16 residues. Here the CDR3 reads CASSVVPGTGYNEQFF. In DNA, the CDR3 is TGTGCCAGCAGCGTAGTCCCCGGGACAGGGTACAATGAGCAGTTCTTC.

The chain uses TRBV27 and TRBJ1-2; TRBD1 matches 7 bases. The germline V gene encodes CDR1 MNHEY and CDR2 SMNVEV (reference sequence). The V and J ends lost 5 bases and 4 bases, in that order; junction bases with no gene match: 13. This CDR3 comprises 16 residues. CDR3 in amino acids: CASSAETGPWFYGYTF. Written as DNA, the CDR3 is TGTGCCAGCAGTGCAGAGACAGGGCCGTGGTTCTATGGCTACACCTTC.

V and J are TRBV5-1 and TRBJ2-1; D uncertain. The germline CDR1 and CDR2 sequences are SGHRS and YFSETQ. CDR3 length equals 14 residues. Between the trimmed V and J ends, which lost 4 bases and 3 bases, there was a span of 11 bases. Written as DNA, the CDR3 is TGCGCCAGCAGCGCGGCTGAGTTCTACAATGAGCAGTTCTTC. It yields the protein CASSAAEFYNEQFF.